This TCR beta chain emerged from a study of cytomegalovirus exposure and HLA in healthy donors. Background on the study: Early on, a data release was issued that held roughly 86 million unique TCRs from HLA-typed donors.

The PCR was carried out with 60 Vbeta primers and 13 Jbeta primers. Only in-frame clones appear in the TCRdb table, and some are missing; sequencing was by immunoSEQ multiplex PCR. The sample carries roughly 200,000 clones, around 83% recorded once. The V end lost 6 bases, the J end lost 4 bases, and 18 bases lay between the germline ends. Germline CDR1 MNHEY, CDR2 SMNVEV (reference sequence). The CDR3 consists of 15 residues. Material for sequencing was PBMCs. This clonotype originated in a woman between 18 and 29 years old in good health and CMV-seronegative. The chain couples TRBV27 to TRBJ1-2; D is undetermined. CDR3 in amino acids: CASSERASGFYGYTF. The CDR3 DNA sequence: TGTGCCAGCAGCGAAAGGGCGTCGGGATTCTATGGCTACACCTTC.